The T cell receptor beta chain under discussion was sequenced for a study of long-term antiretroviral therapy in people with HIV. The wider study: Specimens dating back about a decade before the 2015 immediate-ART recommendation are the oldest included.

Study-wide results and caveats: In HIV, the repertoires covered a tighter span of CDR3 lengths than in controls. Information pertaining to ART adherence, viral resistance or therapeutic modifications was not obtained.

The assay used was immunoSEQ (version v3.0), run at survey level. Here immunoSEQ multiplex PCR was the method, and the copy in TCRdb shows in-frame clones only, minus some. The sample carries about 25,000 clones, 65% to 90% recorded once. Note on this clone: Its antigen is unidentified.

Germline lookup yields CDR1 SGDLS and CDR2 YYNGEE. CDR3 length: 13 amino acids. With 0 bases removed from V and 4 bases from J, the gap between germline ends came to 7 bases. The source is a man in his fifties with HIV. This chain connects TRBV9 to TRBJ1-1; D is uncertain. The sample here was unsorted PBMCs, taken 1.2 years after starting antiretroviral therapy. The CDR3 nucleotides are TGTGCCAGCAGCGTAGGAACGGGCACTGAAGCTTTCTTT. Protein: CASSVGTGTEAFF.